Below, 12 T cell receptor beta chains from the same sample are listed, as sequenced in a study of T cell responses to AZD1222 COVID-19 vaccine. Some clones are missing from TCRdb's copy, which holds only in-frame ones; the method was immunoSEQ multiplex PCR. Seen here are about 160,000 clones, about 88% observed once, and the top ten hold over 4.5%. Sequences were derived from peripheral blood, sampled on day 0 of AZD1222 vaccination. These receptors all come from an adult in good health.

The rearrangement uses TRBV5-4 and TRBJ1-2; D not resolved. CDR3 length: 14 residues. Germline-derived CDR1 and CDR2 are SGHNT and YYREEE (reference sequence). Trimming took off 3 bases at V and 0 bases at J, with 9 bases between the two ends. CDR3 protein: CASSSFGANYGYTF. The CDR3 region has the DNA TGTGCCAGCAGCTCTTTTGGAGCTAACTATGGCTACACCTTC.

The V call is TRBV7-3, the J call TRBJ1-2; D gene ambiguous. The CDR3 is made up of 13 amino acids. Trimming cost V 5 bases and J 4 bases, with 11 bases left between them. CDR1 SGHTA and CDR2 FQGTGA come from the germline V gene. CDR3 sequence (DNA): TGTGCCAGCAGCCCAGTTTCCGGCTATGGCTACACCTTC. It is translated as CASSPVSGYGYTF. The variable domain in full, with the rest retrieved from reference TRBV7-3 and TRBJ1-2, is GAGVSQTPSNKVTEKGKYVELRCDPISGHTALYWYRQSLGQGPEFLIYFQGTGAADDSGLPNDRFFAVRPEGSVSTLKIQRTERGDSAVYLCASSPVSGYGYTFGSGTRLTVV.

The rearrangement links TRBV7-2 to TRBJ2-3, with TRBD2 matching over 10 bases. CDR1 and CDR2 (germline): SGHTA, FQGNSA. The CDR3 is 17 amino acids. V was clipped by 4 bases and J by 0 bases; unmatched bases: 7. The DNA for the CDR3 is TGTGCCAGCAGCTCCTCTGGACTAGCGGAGAGCACAGATACGCAGTATTTT. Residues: CASSSSGLAESTDTQYF.

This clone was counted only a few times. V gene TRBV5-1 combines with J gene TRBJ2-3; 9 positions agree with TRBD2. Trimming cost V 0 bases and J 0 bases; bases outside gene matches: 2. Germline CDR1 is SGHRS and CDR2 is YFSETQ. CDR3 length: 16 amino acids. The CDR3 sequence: CASSLGGLASTDTQYF. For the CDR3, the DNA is TGCGCCAGCAGCTTGGGCGGACTAGCGAGCACAGATACGCAGTATTTT. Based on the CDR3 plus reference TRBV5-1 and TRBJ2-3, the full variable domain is KAGVTQTPRYLIKTRGQQVTLSCSPISGHRSVSWYQQTPGQGLQFLFEYFSETQRNKGNFPGRFSGRQFSNSRSEMNVSTLELGDSALYLCASSLGGLASTDTQYFGPGTRLTVL.

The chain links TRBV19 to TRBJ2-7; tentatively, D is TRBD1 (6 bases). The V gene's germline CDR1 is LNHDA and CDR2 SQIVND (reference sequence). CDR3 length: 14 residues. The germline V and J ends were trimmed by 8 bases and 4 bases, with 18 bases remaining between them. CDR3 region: CASSYGQRNYEQYF. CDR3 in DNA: TGTGCCAGTTCATATGGACAGCGGAATTACGAGCAGTACTTC.

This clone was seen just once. CDR3 in amino acids: CASSIFRTTPGNTIYF. The CDR3 DNA follows: TGTGCCAGTAGTATTTTCCGGACTACGCCTGGAAACACCATATATTTT. The rearrangement uses TRBV19 and TRBJ1-3; D not resolved. Looked up from germline, CDR1 is LNHDA and CDR2 is SQIVND (reference sequence). This CDR3 has 16 amino acids. V was pared by 3 bases and J by 2 bases, with 14 bases between.

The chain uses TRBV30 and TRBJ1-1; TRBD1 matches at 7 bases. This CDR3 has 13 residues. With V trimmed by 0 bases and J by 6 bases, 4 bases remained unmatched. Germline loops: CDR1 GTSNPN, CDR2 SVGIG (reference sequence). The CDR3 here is CAWSVDRESEAFF. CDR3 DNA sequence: TGTGCCTGGAGTGTAGACAGGGAATCTGAAGCTTTCTTT.

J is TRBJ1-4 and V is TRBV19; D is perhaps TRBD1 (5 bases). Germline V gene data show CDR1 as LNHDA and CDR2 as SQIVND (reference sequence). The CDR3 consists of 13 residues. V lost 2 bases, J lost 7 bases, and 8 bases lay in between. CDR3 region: CASSIQGTEKLFF. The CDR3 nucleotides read TGTGCCAGTAGTATACAGGGTACTGAAAAACTGTTTTTT. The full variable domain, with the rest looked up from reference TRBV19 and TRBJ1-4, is DGGITQSPKYLFRKEGQNVTLSCEQNLNHDAMYWYRQDPGQGLRLIYYSQIVNDFQKGDIAEGYSVSREKKESFPLTVTSAQKNPTAFYLCASSIQGTEKLFFGSGTQLSVL.

The CDR3 protein is CASSLQDSYNEQFF. The CDR3 DNA sequence: TGTGCCAGCAGTTTGCAGGACTCCTACAATGAGCAGTTCTTC. The V gene is TRBV6-5, the J gene TRBJ2-1; D gene ambiguous. Germline values: CDR1 MNHEY, CDR2 SVGAGI. Between the trimmed V and J ends, which lost 4 bases and 0 bases, there was a span of 7 bases. The length of the CDR3 is 14 residues.

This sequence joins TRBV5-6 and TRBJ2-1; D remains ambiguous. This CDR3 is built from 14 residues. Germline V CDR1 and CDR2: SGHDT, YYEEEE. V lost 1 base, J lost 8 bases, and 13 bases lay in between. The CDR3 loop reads CASSLKFRWYEQFF. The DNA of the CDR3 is TGTGCCAGCAGCTTGAAATTCCGATGGTATGAGCAGTTCTTC.

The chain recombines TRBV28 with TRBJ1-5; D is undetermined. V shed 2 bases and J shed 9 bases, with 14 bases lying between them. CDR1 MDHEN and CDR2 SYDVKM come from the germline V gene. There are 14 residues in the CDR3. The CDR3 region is CASSLEAPSGPQHF. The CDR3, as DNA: TGTGCCAGCAGTTTAGAGGCCCCCTCGGGGCCCCAGCATTTT. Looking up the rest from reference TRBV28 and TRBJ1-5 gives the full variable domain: DVKVTQSSRYLVKRTGEKVFLECVQDMDHENMFWYRQDPGLGLRLIYFSYDVKMKEKGDIPEGYSVSREKKERFSLILESASTNQTSMYLCASSLEAPSGPQHFGDGTRLSIL.

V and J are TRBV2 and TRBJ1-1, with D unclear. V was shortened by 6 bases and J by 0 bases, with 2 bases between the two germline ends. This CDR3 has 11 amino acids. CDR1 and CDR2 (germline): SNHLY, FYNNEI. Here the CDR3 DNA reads TGTGCCAGCAGGCTGAACACTGAAGCTTTCTTT. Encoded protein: CASRLNTEAFF.